Shown below are 9 T cell receptor beta chains from a single sample sequenced in a study of blood T cell repertoires in COVID-19. Profiled with immunoSEQ multiplex PCR; TCRdb holds only in-frame clones, not every one. This repertoire shows approximately 75,000 clones, roughly 90% found once; its top ten account for roughly 30%. The sample comprised peripheral blood. These receptors were collected from a middle-aged man with acute or convalescent COVID-19.

This clone was recorded only once. The V call is TRBV24-1, the J call TRBJ2-1; tentatively, D is TRBD2 (5 bases). Germline V lookup: CDR1 KGHDR, CDR2 SFDVKD. The CDR3 runs 15 residues. Trimming pared 2 bases from V and 4 bases from J, leaving 11 bases between. The CDR3: CATSDSWTGYNEQFF. CDR3 nucleotides: TGTGCCACCAGTGATTCATGGACGGGGTACAATGAGCAGTTCTTC.

The CDR3 DNA is TGTGCCAGCTCACCAGACGGGAAGAACACTGAAGCTTTCTTT. Translation: CASSPDGKNTEAFF. The gene calls are TRBV18 and TRBJ1-1; D gene ambiguous. Germline-derived CDR1 and CDR2 are KGHSH and LQKENI. The CDR3 extends over 14 amino acids. V lost 2 bases to trimming and J lost 1 base, with 8 bases between them.

The V gene is TRBV10-3, the J gene TRBJ2-2; no clear D. Deletions cut 7 bases from V and 1 base from J, with 10 bases between. The germline gives CDR1 ENHRY, CDR2 SYGVKD. The CDR3 length is 14 residues. The CDR3 coding sequence is TGTGCCATCACTCCCTTAGAGAACACCGGGGAGCTGTTTTTT. It specifies CAITPLENTGELFF.

J is TRBJ1-2 and V is TRBV3-1 (or the pseudogene TRBV3-2); weak D call: TRBD1 (6 bases). V was trimmed by 2 bases and J by 5 bases, leaving 12 bases between them. CDR1 and CDR2 (germline): LGHDT, YNNKEL (reference sequence). The CDR3 sequence is 14 residues long. For the CDR3, the DNA is TGTGCCAGCAGCCAAAAGGGGGATCTATATGGCTACACCTTC. Amino acids: CASSQKGDLYGYTF.

This chain's CDR3 is CASSSQGGPYGYTF. The CDR3 DNA sequence: TGTGCCAGCAGCTCGCAGGGGGGCCCCTATGGCTACACCTTC. The chain uses TRBV7-2 and TRBJ1-2; TRBD1 matches 7 bases. The germline V gene encodes CDR1 SGHTA and CDR2 FQGNSA. This CDR3 is built from 14 residues. V trimming: 4 bases; J trimming: 4 bases; junction bases outside the gene matches: 6.

The genes are TRBV24-1 and TRBJ1-2, with 7 bases identical to TRBD1. Germline lookup yields CDR1 KGHDR and CDR2 SFDVKD. Trimming at V came to 9 bases and at J to 2 bases, leaving 8 bases not matched to a gene. The CDR3 length is 14 residues. The CDR3 loop is CATQGQEGNYGYTF. Here the CDR3 DNA reads TGTGCCACCCAAGGACAGGAAGGGAACTATGGCTACACCTTC.

The chain combines TRBV11-2 with TRBJ1-6; D unresolved. This CDR3 contains 13 residues. Germline V gene lookup returns CDR1 SGHAT and CDR2 FQNNGV. Trimming took off 0 bases at V and 10 bases at J, with 7 bases between the two ends. CDR3 DNA sequence: TGTGCCAGCAGCTTAGAAGAGGGATCACCCCTCCACTTT. This sequence encodes CASSLEEGSPLHF.

The genes are TRBV5-6 and TRBJ1-2; D may be TRBD1 (5 bases). CDR1 SGHDT and CDR2 YYEEEE come from the germline V gene. CDR3 length: 13 residues. V gave up 4 bases and J gave up 8 bases, with 15 bases separating them. The CDR3 reads CASSPGRVEGYTF. For the CDR3, the DNA is TGTGCCAGCAGCCCAGGCAGGGTCGAGGGCTACACCTTC.

CDR3 nucleotide sequence: TGTGCCAGCAGTTACTCCGGGACAGACCCCTACGAGCAGTACTTC. This sequence encodes CASSYSGTDPYEQYF. The chain joins TRBV6-5 to TRBJ2-7; 7 nucleotides align to TRBD1. Trimming cost V 0 bases and J 2 bases; bases outside gene matches: 4. The CDR3 contains 15 residues. From germline, CDR1 is MNHEY and CDR2 SVGAGI.